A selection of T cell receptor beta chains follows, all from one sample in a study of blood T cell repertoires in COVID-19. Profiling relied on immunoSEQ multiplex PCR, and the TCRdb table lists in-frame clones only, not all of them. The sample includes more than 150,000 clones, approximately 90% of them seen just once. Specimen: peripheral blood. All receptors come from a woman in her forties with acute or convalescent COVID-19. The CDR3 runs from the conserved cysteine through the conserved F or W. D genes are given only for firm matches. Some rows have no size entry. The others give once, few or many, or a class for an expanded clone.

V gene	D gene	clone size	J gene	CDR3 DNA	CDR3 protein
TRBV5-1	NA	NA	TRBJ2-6	TGCGCCAGCAGCTTGACAGGGTTGCCGTCCGGGGCCAACGTCCTGACTTTC	CASSLTGLPSGANVLTF
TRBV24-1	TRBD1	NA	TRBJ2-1	TGTGCCACCAGTGATATAGCAGGGGGCTACAATGAGCAGTTCTTC	CATSDIAGGYNEQFF
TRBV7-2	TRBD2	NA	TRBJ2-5	TGTGCCAGCAGCCTTAGCGGGACTTGGGAGACCCAGTACTTC	CASSLSGTWETQYF
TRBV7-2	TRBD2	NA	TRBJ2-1	TGTGCCAGCAGCTCCGGCCGATTAGCGGGAGGTGCCCACAATGAGCAGTTCTTC	CASSSGRLAGGAHNEQFF
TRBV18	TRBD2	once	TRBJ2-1	TGTGCCAGCTCACCAGCAACCGGGACTAGCGGCTACAATGAGCAGTTCTTC	CASSPATGTSGYNEQFF
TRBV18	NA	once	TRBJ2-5	TGTGCCAGCTCACCAGGCCGCGGGGCGTATCAAGAGACCCAGTACTTC	CASSPGRGAYQETQYF
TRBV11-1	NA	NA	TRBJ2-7	TGTGCCAGCAGCTTGGACAGTTACTCCTACGAGCAGTACTTC	CASSLDSYSYEQYF
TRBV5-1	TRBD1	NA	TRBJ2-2	TGCGCCAGCAGCTTGGGGACAGGGCGGAACACCGGGGAGCTGTTTTTT	CASSLGTGRNTGELFF
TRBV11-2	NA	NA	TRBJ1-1	TGTGCCAGCAGCTTACAGGTAAACACTGAAGCTTTCTTT	CASSLQVNTEAFF
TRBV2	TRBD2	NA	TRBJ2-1	TGTGCCAGCAGAGCCCAGCGGGGGGGCTACAATGAGCAGTTCTTC	CASRAQRGGYNEQFF
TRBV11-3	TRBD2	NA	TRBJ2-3	TGTGCCAGCAGCCCCTCTAGCGGGGGGGCCGGGGATACGCAGTATTTT	CASSPSSGGAGDTQYF
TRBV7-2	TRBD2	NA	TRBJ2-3	TGTGCCAGCACCCTAGCGGGAGGGATAGATACGCAGTATTTT	CASTLAGGIDTQYF
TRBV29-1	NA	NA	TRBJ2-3	TGCAGCGTTACACCAAGCACAGATACGCAGTATTTT	CSVTPSTDTQYF
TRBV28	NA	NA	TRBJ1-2	TGTGCCAGCAGTCCTCGGACTCCCCGGGGTGGCTACACCTTC	CASSPRTPRGGYTF
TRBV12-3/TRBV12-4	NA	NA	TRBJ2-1	TGTGCCAGCAGTTTGGCCAGTTACAATGAGCAGTTCTTC	CASSLASYNEQFF
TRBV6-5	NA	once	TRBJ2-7	TGTGCCAGCAGTTACTCGGTCACGCCGGGCTACGAGCAGTACTTC	CASSYSVTPGYEQYF
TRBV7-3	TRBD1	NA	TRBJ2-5	TGTGCCAGCAGCTTAACGACAGGGACCGACCAAGAGACCCAGTACTTC	CASSLTTGTDQETQYF
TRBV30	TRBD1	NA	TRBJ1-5	TGTGCCTGGAGTGCCACCGGGACAGGGGGTCAAGAGGGCAATCAGCCCCAGCATTTT	CAWSATGTGGQEGNQPQHF
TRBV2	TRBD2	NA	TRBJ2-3	TGTGCCAGCAGTCCCTTAGCGGGGGGAGTAGATACGCAGTATTTT	CASSPLAGGVDTQYF
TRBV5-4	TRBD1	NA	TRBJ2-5	TGTGCCAGCAGCGACAGGGGGACGGAGACCCAGTACTTC	CASSDRGTETQYF